This T cell receptor (beta chain) originates from a study of T-cell reconstitution after alpha-beta-depleted transplantation in children. Notes on the study in general: Roughly two months post-transplant, alpha-beta T cells reportedly originated from several hundred graft clones that had expanded.

For TCRbeta, the library was prepared with unique molecular identifiers. TCRdb reanalysed the PCR reads using MiXCR and keeps one entry per CDR3 protein. The sample records over 150,000 distinct CDR3 sequences, 6.3% being singletons. This clonotype was observed at least ten times. Its antigen remains unidentified. V was trimmed by 3 bases and J by 1 base, leaving 14 bases between them. Germline loops: CDR1 SGHRS, CDR2 YFSETQ. The CDR3 is 15 residues long. The sample here was PBMCs, taken before TCRalphabeta/CD19-depleted stem cell transplant. The receptor's source is a girl less than two years old with combined immunodeficiency, due to receive a stem cell transplant. This chain uses TRBV5-1 with TRBJ2-7; weak D call: TRBD1 (6 bases). The CDR3 region is CASSWALDSSYEQYF. The CDR3 DNA sequence: TGCGCCAGCAGCTGGGCATTGGACAGTTCCTACGAGCAGTACTTC.